Listed below are T cell receptor beta chains from one sample, sequenced in a study of T cell responses to AZD1222 COVID-19 vaccine. The protocol was immunoSEQ multiplex PCR, while the TCRdb copy is restricted to in-frame clones and leaves out a portion. The profile covers some 74,000 clones, with approximately 90% appearing a single time and 1.3% taken by the ten largest. The source was peripheral blood, collected 28 days after the second AZD1222 dose. These receptors all come from an adult who received the AZD1222 COVID-19 vaccine. The CDR3 runs from the conserved cysteine through the conserved F or W. A D gene is named only where the DNA matches it firmly. Some rows mark clone size as missing; the rest say once, few, many or name a class of expanded clone.

V gene,D gene,J gene,clone size,CDR3 length,CDR3 protein,CDR3 DNA
TRBV3-1/TRBV3-2,NA,TRBJ1-1,NA,13,CASSHLRGTEAFF,TGTGCCAGCTCACACCTCAGGGGCACTGAAGCTTTCTTT
TRBV19,NA,TRBJ2-5,NA,14,CASSIRRGEETQYF,TGTGCCAGTAGTATCCGCAGGGGAGAGGAGACCCAGTACTTC
TRBV5-8,TRBD1,TRBJ1-4,NA,17,CASSLVRTGLGNEKLFF,TGTGCCAGCAGCTTGGTCCGGACAGGGCTGGGGAATGAAAAACTGTTTTTT
TRBV6-6,TRBD1,TRBJ1-2,NA,14,CASSQTGGGYGYTF,TGTGCCAGCAGTCAGACAGGGGGTGGGTATGGCTACACCTTC
TRBV12-5,NA,TRBJ2-1,NA,17,CASGLVLSLGSYNEQFF,TGTGCTAGTGGTTTGGTACTGTCGCTGGGCTCCTACAATGAGCAGTTCTTC
TRBV19,TRBD2,TRBJ2-1,NA,14,CASSRSSGSNEQFF,TGTGCCAGTAGTAGGTCTAGCGGGAGCAATGAGCAGTTCTTC
TRBV6-5,NA,TRBJ1-1,NA,13,CASSYDLNTEAFF,TGTGCCAGCAGTTACGATCTGAACACTGAAGCTTTCTTT
TRBV7-7,TRBD2,TRBJ2-1,NA,16,CASSLGPAGAYNEQFF,TGTGCTAGCAGCTTAGGTCCAGCGGGAGCTTACAATGAGCAGTTCTTC
TRBV19,TRBD1,TRBJ2-1,NA,14,CASKDRGSYNEQFF,TGTGCCAGTAAAGACAGGGGATCCTACAATGAGCAGTTCTTC
TRBV7-9,NA,TRBJ2-1,NA,17,CASSPQPGGGVYNEQFF,TGTGCCAGCAGCCCCCAACCCGGCGGCGGGGTCTACAATGAGCAGTTCTTC
TRBV30,NA,TRBJ2-2,NA,13,CAWSEGGPGELFF,TGTGCCTGGAGTGAAGGGGGTCCCGGGGAGCTGTTTTTT
TRBV27,NA,TRBJ1-5,NA,13,CASRWRENQPQHF,TGTGCCAGCAGATGGAGGGAAAATCAGCCCCAGCATTTT
TRBV19,NA,TRBJ1-6,NA,15,CASSIVAQGNSPLHF,TGTGCCAGTAGTATAGTGGCACAGGGCAATTCACCCCTCCACTTT
TRBV12-3/TRBV12-4,TRBD1,TRBJ1-2,NA,13,CASSRTGLGGYTF,TGTGCCAGCAGTCGGACAGGCCTAGGTGGCTACACCTTC
TRBV2,TRBD1,TRBJ2-3,NA,16,CASSTLWDRGTDTQYF,TGTGCCAGCAGTACACTTTGGGACAGGGGGACTGATACGCAGTATTTT
TRBV5-5,NA,TRBJ2-1,NA,15,CASSLGGGSYNEQFF,TGTGCCAGCAGCTTGGGTGGCGGCTCCTACAATGAGCAGTTCTTC
TRBV6-5,NA,TRBJ1-5,NA,16,CASSYDTGFSNQPQHF,TGTGCCAGCAGTTACGACACAGGCTTTAGCAATCAGCCCCAGCATTTT
TRBV7-2,NA,TRBJ1-5,once,14,CASSLMGAGQPQHF,TGTGCCAGCAGCTTAATGGGGGCGGGACAGCCCCAGCATTTT
TRBV7-3,NA,TRBJ1-1,NA,15,CASSLRGQPNTEAFF,TGTGCCAGCAGCTTAAGGGGTCAGCCGAACACTGAAGCTTTCTTT
TRBV2,NA,TRBJ2-3,NA,17,CASSETLLAPGTDTQYF,TGTGCCAGCAGTGAAACACTCCTAGCCCCTGGCACAGATACGCAGTATTTT
TRBV3-1/TRBV3-2,NA,TRBJ2-7,NA,12,CASSLMDYEQYF,TGTGCCAGCAGCCTCATGGACTACGAGCAGTACTTC
TRBV7-3,NA,TRBJ1-6,NA,13,CASSSQGDSPLHF,TGTGCCAGCAGCTCCCAGGGTGATTCACCCCTCCACTTT
TRBV7-9,TRBD1,TRBJ1-1,few,14,CASSAPGQGTEAFF,TGTGCCAGCAGCGCCCCGGGACAGGGAACTGAAGCTTTCTTT
TRBV7-2,NA,TRBJ2-6,NA,16,CASSLASGGGANVLTF,TGTGCCAGCAGCTTAGCATCCGGGGGTGGGGCCAACGTCCTGACTTTC
TRBV4-1,TRBD1,TRBJ1-3,NA,20,CASSQSPGQGWIYSGNTIYF,TGCGCCAGCAGCCAATCGCCGGGACAGGGGTGGATCTACTCTGGAAACACCATATATTTT
TRBV23-1,NA,TRBJ2-2,NA,24,CASSQSLSGKVREVGHLYTGELFF,TGCGCCAGCAGTCAATCGCTTAGTGGGAAAGTGAGAGAAGTCGGACACCTATACACCGGGGAGCTGTTTTTT
TRBV18,NA,TRBJ2-5,NA,15,CASSRLSLMWETQYF,TGTGCCAGCTCACGCCTTAGCCTAATGTGGGAGACCCAGTACTTC
TRBV5-1,NA,TRBJ1-6,NA,17,CASSYETGTVYNSPLHF,TGCGCCAGCAGCTACGAGACCGGGACGGTTTATAATTCACCCCTCCACTTT
TRBV18,NA,TRBJ2-1,NA,14,CASSPGLQYNEQFF,TGTGCCAGCTCACCGGGACTTCAGTACAATGAGCAGTTCTTC
TRBV7-8,NA,TRBJ2-3,NA,16,CASGGDGGQHTDTQYF,TGTGCCAGCGGAGGTGATGGGGGCCAACACACAGATACGCAGTATTTT
TRBV19,TRBD1,TRBJ2-7,NA,13,CASRQGYSYEQYF,TGTGCCAGTCGACAGGGATACTCCTACGAGCAGTACTTC
TRBV6-1,NA,TRBJ2-1,NA,14,CASSLTDTSNEQFF,TGTGCCAGCAGCCTTACCGATACTAGCAATGAGCAGTTCTTC
TRBV5-4,TRBD1,TRBJ1-1,NA,16,CASSFGTGVLGTEAFF,TGTGCCAGCAGCTTCGGGACAGGGGTTTTAGGGACTGAAGCTTTCTTT
TRBV2,TRBD2,TRBJ2-3,NA,14,CAASNGRARDTQYF,TGTGCCGCCTCGAACGGGAGGGCACGGGATACGCAGTATTTT
TRBV4-1,NA,TRBJ1-3,NA,17,CASSQGQGPISGNTIYF,TGCGCCAGCAGCCAAGGGCAGGGACCGATCTCTGGAAACACCATATATTTT
TRBV15,NA,TRBJ1-2,NA,14,CATSRDRGYYGYTF,TGTGCCACCAGCAGAGATCGGGGCTACTATGGCTACACCTTC
TRBV6-5,NA,TRBJ1-3,once,14,CASSIGHSGNTIYF,TGTGCCAGCAGCATAGGCCACTCTGGAAACACCATATATTTT
TRBV25-1,TRBD1,TRBJ1-2,NA,13,CASSVTGGGGYTF,TGTGCCAGCAGCGTAACAGGGGGCGGTGGCTACACCTTC
TRBV27,TRBD1,TRBJ1-1,NA,16,CASSSTNYGTGEEAFF,TGTGCCAGCAGTTCGACCAATTACGGGACAGGGGAGGAAGCTTTCTTT
TRBV2,NA,TRBJ2-7,NA,15,CASSPKSTGTYEQYF,TGTGCCAGCAGTCCAAAGTCGACAGGCACCTACGAGCAGTACTTC
TRBV6-2/TRBV6-3,TRBD1,TRBJ1-5,NA,16,CASSPRGTGDNQPQHF,TGTGCCAGCAGTCCCCGGGGGACAGGGGACAATCAGCCCCAGCATTTT
TRBV9,NA,TRBJ1-3,NA,15,CASSVLPSSGNTIYF,TGTGCCAGCAGCGTTTTACCGAGCTCTGGAAACACCATATATTTT
TRBV3-1/TRBV3-2,TRBD2,TRBJ2-5,NA,15,CASTEEPAGLETQYF,TGTGCCAGCACCGAAGAACCAGCGGGGTTAGAGACCCAGTACTTC
TRBV19,NA,TRBJ2-7,NA,14,CASSIYRQPYEQYF,TGTGCCAGTAGTATTTACAGGCAGCCCTACGAGCAGTACTTC
TRBV5-1,TRBD1,TRBJ1-3,NA,15,CASSYFRGTGNTIYF,TGCGCCAGCAGCTACTTCAGGGGGACTGGAAACACCATATATTTT
TRBV5-1,NA,TRBJ2-1,NA,14,CASSDGQSYNEQFF,TGCGCCAGCAGCGACGGACAGTCCTACAATGAGCAGTTCTTC
TRBV7-2,NA,TRBJ2-5,once,11,CASSSQETQYF,TGTGCCAGCAGCTCCCAAGAGACCCAGTACTTC
TRBV4-2,TRBD2,TRBJ2-1,NA,19,CASSQEGTSGRSSYNEQFF,TGTGCCAGCAGCCAAGAGGGGACTAGCGGGAGAAGCTCCTACAATGAGCAGTTCTTC
TRBV27,NA,TRBJ1-2,NA,14,CASSMLGQSYGYTF,TGTGCCAGCAGTATGTTAGGACAGAGCTATGGCTACACCTTC
TRBV6-5,TRBD1,TRBJ1-5,once,14,CASSRIQGSQPQHF,TGTGCCAGCAGTAGAATACAGGGGTCTCAGCCCCAGCATTTT
TRBV27,NA,TRBJ1-2,NA,16,CASKEPGASANYGYTF,TGTGCCAGCAAGGAGCCAGGGGCGTCGGCTAACTATGGCTACACCTTC
TRBV3-1/TRBV3-2,NA,TRBJ1-1,NA,15,CASSQRVYSYTEAFF,TGTGCCAGCAGCCAAAGAGTATACAGCTACACTGAAGCTTTCTTT